This T cell receptor beta chain was recovered during a study of neurological immune-mediated disorders. With 10-nucleotide random UMIs included, cDNA was synthesized by 5'RACE. Whenever a sequencing run was performed, it yielded over 170 million TCR-beta sequences from 15-18 subjects. TCRdb independently ran MiXCR on the 5' RACE reads; one entry per CDR3 protein. The sample includes about 49,000 distinct CDR3 sequences, 10% to 15% of them seen just once. With respect to this clonotype: Its target is unknown.

Time point indicated: longitudinal time-point 2. The unsorted libraries were produced from 2 million PBMCs held at -80 C. Findings and caveats of the study: It was HTLV-1-associated myelopathy that showed the most TCR clonal expansion, while multiple sclerosis showed the least, falling below healthy controls.

The sample taken for sequencing was PBMCs. The clonotype comes from a male donor with HTLV-1-associated myelopathy (HAM/TSP).

CDR3: CASSYQIDRTGTQYF. The CDR3 DNA is TGTGCCAGCAGCTACCAAATCGACAGGACGGGGACCCAGTACTTC. The genes are TRBV5-5 and TRBJ2-5; a weak D match, TRBD1 (6 bases). Between the trimmed V and J ends, which lost 3 bases and 7 bases, there was a span of 19 bases. The CDR3 has 15 amino acids. The V gene's germline CDR1 is SGHKS and CDR2 YYEKEE (reference sequence). Full variable domain (missing parts from reference TRBV5-5 and TRBJ2-5): DAGVTQSPTHLIKTRGQQVTLRCSPISGHKSVSWYQQVLGQGPQFIFQYYEKEERGRGNFPDRFSARQFPNYSSELNVNALLLGDSALYLCASSYQIDRTGTQYFGPGTRLLVL.